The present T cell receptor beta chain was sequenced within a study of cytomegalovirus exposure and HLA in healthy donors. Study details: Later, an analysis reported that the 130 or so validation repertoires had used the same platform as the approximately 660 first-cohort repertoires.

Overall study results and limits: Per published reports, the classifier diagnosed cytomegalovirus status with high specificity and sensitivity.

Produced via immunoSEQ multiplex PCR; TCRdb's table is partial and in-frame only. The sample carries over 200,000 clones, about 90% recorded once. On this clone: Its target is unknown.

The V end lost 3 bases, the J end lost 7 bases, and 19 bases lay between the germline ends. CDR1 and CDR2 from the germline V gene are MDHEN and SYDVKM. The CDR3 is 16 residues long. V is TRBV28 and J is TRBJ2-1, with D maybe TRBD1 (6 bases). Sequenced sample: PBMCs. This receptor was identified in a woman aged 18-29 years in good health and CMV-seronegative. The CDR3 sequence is CASSFLGAVQGNEQFF. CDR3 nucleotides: TGTGCCAGCAGTTTTTTGGGGGCCGTACAAGGGAATGAGCAGTTCTTC.